This entry features one TCR beta chain sequence. Antigen unknown. Germline V lookup: CDR1 WNHNN, CDR2 SYGVQD (reference sequence). CDR3 length equals 14 residues. With 0 bases removed from V and 3 bases from J, the gap between germline ends came to 9 bases. These data originate in a study of shared clonotypes between healthy human individuals. Study results and caveats: Sampling was confined to blood; repertoires within tissues likely differ.

Assay used: immunoSEQ multiplex PCR; TCRdb lists only in-frame clones, some missing. This sample has around 2.1 million clones, with 90% to 96% found just once. Sample: naive CD4+ T cells sorted from blood. Subset described: CD45RA+ positively selected. The V call is TRBV10-1, the J call TRBJ2-7; D ambiguous. The origin of this receptor is a young man in good health. CDR3 DNA sequence: TGCGCCAGCAGTGAGTCGCGGCAGAGCTACGAGCAGTACTTC. Translated, it gives CASSESRQSYEQYF.